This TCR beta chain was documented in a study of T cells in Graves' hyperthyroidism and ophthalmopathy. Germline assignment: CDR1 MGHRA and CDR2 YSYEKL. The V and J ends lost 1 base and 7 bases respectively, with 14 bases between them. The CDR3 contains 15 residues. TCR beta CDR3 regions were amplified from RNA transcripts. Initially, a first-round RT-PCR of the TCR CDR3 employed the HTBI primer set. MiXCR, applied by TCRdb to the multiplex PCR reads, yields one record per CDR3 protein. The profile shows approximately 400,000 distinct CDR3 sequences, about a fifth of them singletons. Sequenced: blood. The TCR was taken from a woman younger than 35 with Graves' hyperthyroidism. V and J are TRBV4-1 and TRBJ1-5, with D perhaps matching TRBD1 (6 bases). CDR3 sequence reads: CASSQGDIVAQPQHF. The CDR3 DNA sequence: TGCGCCAGCAGCCAAGGGGACATAGTAGCGCAGCCCCAGCATTTT.